This T cell receptor (beta chain) was recovered during a study of T-cell reconstitution after alpha-beta-depleted transplantation in children. Unique molecular identifiers tagged the TCRbeta library. One entry per CDR3 protein results from TCRdb running MiXCR on the PCR reads. The table has roughly 500,000 distinct CDR3 sequences, approximately 32% seen once. The CDR3 consists of 13 residues. CDR1 and CDR2 (germline): KGHSH, LQKENI. V lost 1 base and J lost 2, with 5 bases in between. Here the sequenced sample was PBMCs from the stem cell graft donor, taken from the stem cell graft. The TCR originated in a human donor who donated a stem cell graft to a child with aplastic anemia. The V call is TRBV18, the J call TRBJ2-5, with no clear D. CDR3 in DNA: TGTGCCAGCTCACCACGAAGGCAAGAGACCCAGTACTTC. Translated, it gives CASSPRRQETQYF.